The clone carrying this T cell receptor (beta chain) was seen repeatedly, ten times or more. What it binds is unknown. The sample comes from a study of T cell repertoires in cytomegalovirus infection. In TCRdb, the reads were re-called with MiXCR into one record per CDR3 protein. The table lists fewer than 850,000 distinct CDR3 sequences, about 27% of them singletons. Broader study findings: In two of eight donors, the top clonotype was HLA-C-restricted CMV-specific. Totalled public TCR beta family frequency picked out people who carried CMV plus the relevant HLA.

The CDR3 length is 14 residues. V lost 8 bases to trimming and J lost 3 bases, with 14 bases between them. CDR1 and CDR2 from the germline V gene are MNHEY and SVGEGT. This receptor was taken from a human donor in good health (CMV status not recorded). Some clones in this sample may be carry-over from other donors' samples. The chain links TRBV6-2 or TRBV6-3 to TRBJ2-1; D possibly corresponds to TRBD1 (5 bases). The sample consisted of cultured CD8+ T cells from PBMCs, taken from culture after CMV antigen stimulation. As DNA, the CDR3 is TGTGCCAGCCCCCAGGGCAGGAGCTACAATGAGCAGTTCTTC. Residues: CASPQGRSYNEQFF.